These 29 T cell receptor beta chains share one sample of origin, sequenced in a study of T cell changes during pregnancy in multiple sclerosis (dated by TCRdb to the late 2010s). The library relied on the immunoSEQ multiplex PCR assay. The clones in this table, taken by TCRdb from immuneACCESS, are in-frame only. Not every clone is retained; where verified, under half of the shortfall comes from an unresolved V gene, and the cause of the rest is unknown. In all, the sample holds some 69,000 clones, and around 94% of those were seen once. The top ten constitute around 2.2% of the sample. Sequences were derived from peripheral blood, sampled in the second trimester of pregnancy. All receptors come from a female donor in good health, enrolled as a control in a pregnancy study.

The rearrangement uses TRBV29-1 and TRBJ1-2; 12 bases fit TRBD1. Losses at the gene ends were 3 bases for V and 4 bases for J; bases not matched to a gene: 12. The CDR3 totals 17 residues. The V gene's germline CDR1 is SQVTM and CDR2 ANQGSEA. The CDR3 nucleotides read TGCAGCGTTGATGCCGGGACAGGGGGCTCCAAGAGCTATGGCTACACCTTC. The encoded protein is CSVDAGTGGSKSYGYTF.

The chain has TRBV4-1 and TRBJ2-5; D ambiguous. Trimming removed 0 bases from V and 4 bases from J, with 12 bases in between. The CDR3 consists of 15 residues. The germline gives CDR1 MGHRA, CDR2 YSYEKL. In DNA form, the CDR3 reads TGCGCCAGCAGCCAAGAGAGGCCTACTGCAGAGACCCAGTACTTC. It translates to CASSQERPTAETQYF.

The chain combines TRBV2 with TRBJ1-2; TRBD1 aligns across 10 bases. CDR1 and CDR2 (germline): SNHLY, FYNNEI. V lost 6 bases to trimming and J lost 8 bases; unmatched junction nucleotides: 9. CDR3 size: 14 residues. CDR3 in amino acids: CASRGDRGRGGYTF. The CDR3 DNA reads as TGTGCCAGCAGAGGAGACAGGGGGCGCGGGGGCTACACCTTC.

This clone was counted only a few times. V and J are TRBV5-1 and TRBJ1-1; D is undetermined. There are 14 residues in the CDR3. CDR1 and CDR2 (germline): SGHRS, YFSETQ. V lost 2 bases, J lost 1 base, and 9 bases lay in between. CDR3 region: CASSFRQSNTEAFF. CDR3 coding DNA: TGCGCCAGCAGCTTCAGGCAGTCGAACACTGAAGCTTTCTTT.

This clone has a single count. The chain has TRBV7-9 and TRBJ1-3; no reliable D call. The CDR3 loop spans 14 amino acids. Germline V lookup: CDR1 SEHNR, CDR2 FQNEAQ (reference sequence). Trimming stripped 3 bases from V and 2 bases from J, with 8 bases between. The CDR3 sequence is CASSFPGAGNTIYF. CDR3 coding DNA: TGTGCCAGCAGCTTTCCGGGTGCTGGAAACACCATATATTTT.

The CDR3 here is CASSFSQVNEKLFF. CDR3 in DNA: TGTGCCAGCAGCTTTTCACAGGTTAATGAAAAACTGTTTTTT. This chain joins TRBV7-3 and TRBJ1-4; maybe TRBD1 (5 bases). CDR1 and CDR2 from the germline V gene are SGHTA and FQGTGA. The CDR3 runs to 14 residues. Between the trimmed V and J ends, which lost 3 bases and 4 bases, there was a span of 9 bases.

The chain couples TRBV11-2 to TRBJ1-2; D is ambiguous. CDR1 is SGHAT and CDR2 is FQNNGV in the germline V gene. CDR3 length: 13 residues. Between the trimmed V and J ends, which lost 3 bases and 3 bases, there was a span of 8 bases. CDR3 residues: CASSFGLDYGYTF. The CDR3 nucleotides are TGTGCCAGCAGCTTCGGACTCGACTATGGCTACACCTTC.

The chain employs TRBV6-5 and TRBJ2-7; a weak D match, TRBD1 (5 bases). V lost 2 bases and J 6 bases, leaving 14 bases between the germline ends. This CDR3 is built from 14 residues. From germline, CDR1 is MNHEY and CDR2 SVGAGI. Here the CDR3 DNA reads TGTGCCAGCAGTTACGGGGCTCCCACATTCGAGCAGTACTTC. Protein: CASSYGAPTFEQYF.

This clone appeared once. This rearrangement joins TRBV5-1 to TRBJ2-5, with 11 bases lining up with TRBD1. The end of the DNA fits TRBJ2-7 better, so the J call may be wrong. Germline lookup yields CDR1 SGHRS and CDR2 YFSETQ. The CDR3 consists of 14 residues. The CDR3 sequence is CASSTGQGAHEQYF. In nucleotides, the CDR3 is TGCGCCAGCAGCACCGGACAGGGGGCCCACGAGCAGTACTTC.

V usage is TRBV27 and J usage is TRBJ1-2; 7 nucleotides agree with TRBD1. The CDR3 has 14 residues. Per germline, CDR1 MNHEY and CDR2 SMNVEV (reference sequence). The V segment lost 5 bases and the J segment 2 bases; nucleotides outside the gene matches: 5. The CDR3 coding sequence is TGTGCCAGCAGTCCCTTACAGGGGAACTATGGCTACACCTTC. It translates to CASSPLQGNYGYTF.

This clone was seen once. The chain employs TRBV11-3 and TRBJ2-7; D gene unclear. The V gene's germline CDR1 is SGHNT and CDR2 YENEEA. V lost 3 bases to trimming and J lost 5 bases, with 11 bases between them. The CDR3 has 13 amino acids. Written as DNA, the CDR3 is TGTGCCAGCAGCTTGCAGGAAGGCGACGAGCAGTACTTC. Translated, it gives CASSLQEGDEQYF.

The chain recombines TRBV4-3 with TRBJ2-3; 7 bases agree with TRBD1. The ends lost 0 bases at V and 4 bases at J; junction bases unmatched: 4. This CDR3 has 15 amino acids. The germline CDR1 and CDR2 sequences are LGHNA and YSLEER. CDR3 DNA: TGCGCCAGCAGCCAAGAGACAGGGAGAGCAGATACGCAGTATTTT. It translates to CASSQETGRADTQYF.

V is TRBV7-9 and J is TRBJ2-1, with 7 positions matching TRBD1. The germline V gene has CDR1 SEHNR and CDR2 FQNEAQ (reference sequence). The CDR3 runs to 14 residues. With V trimmed by 4 bases and J by 7 bases, 7 bases remained unmatched. This CDR3 reads CASSWGNRGNEQFF. CDR3 bases: TGTGCCAGCAGCTGGGGTAACAGGGGTAATGAGCAGTTCTTC.

The genes are TRBV7-2 and TRBJ2-2; TRBD1 might be the D (6 bases). The V gene lost 5 bases and the J gene lost 4 bases, with 8 bases spanning the gap. Germline V CDR1 and CDR2: SGHTA, FQGNSA. CDR3 size: 13 residues. The CDR3 DNA reads TGTGCCAGCAGCCCACAGGGCACCGGGGAGCTGTTTTTT. This gives the protein CASSPQGTGELFF. The full variable domain, its missing parts supplied by reference TRBV7-2 and TRBJ2-2, is GAGVSQSPSNKVTEKGKDVELRCDPISGHTALYWYRQSLGQGLEFLIYFQGNSAPDKSGLPSDRFSAERTGGSVSTLTIQRTQQEDSAVYLCASSPQGTGELFFGEGSRLTVL.

The chain carries TRBV7-9 and TRBJ1-3; D is perhaps TRBD1 (6 bases). The CDR3 is 16 amino acids. Trimming shortened V by 5 bases and J by 0 bases, and 14 bases separated the two germline ends. CDR1 is SEHNR and CDR2 is FQNEAQ in the germline V gene (reference sequence). CDR3 bases: TGTGCCAGCAGCCCCAGGTTAGGGGGCTCTGGAAACACCATATATTTT. This encodes CASSPRLGGSGNTIYF.

This clone was detected only once. The V call is TRBV9, the J call TRBJ1-5; tentatively, D is TRBD1 (5 bases). Trimming removed 3 bases at V and 7 bases at J, with 14 bases between. The CDR3 sequence is 14 residues long. Germline V gene lookup returns CDR1 SGDLS and CDR2 YYNGEE. The CDR3 is CASSATVGGQPQHF. CDR3 coding DNA: TGTGCCAGCAGCGCGACAGTGGGCGGCCAGCCCCAGCATTTT.

The chain couples TRBV28 to TRBJ2-7; possible D gene TRBD2, 5 bases. The germline V and J ends were trimmed by 8 bases and 7 bases, with 18 bases remaining between them. Germline assignment: CDR1 MDHEN and CDR2 SYDVKM. The CDR3 loop spans 13 amino acids. The CDR3 loop reads CASHEGSQLEQYF. The DNA of the CDR3 is TGTGCCAGCCACGAGGGATCTCAATTAGAGCAGTACTTC.

The V gene is TRBV6-5, the J gene TRBJ2-1; D is possibly TRBD2 (5 bases). Per the germline V gene, CDR1 is MNHEY and CDR2 is SVGAGI. The CDR3 length is 15 residues. V gave up 0 bases and J gave up 7 bases, with 13 bases separating them. The CDR3 region is CASSYSFRGGNEQFF. For the CDR3, the DNA is TGTGCCAGCAGTTACTCGTTTCGGGGTGGGAATGAGCAGTTCTTC.

V is TRBV9 and J is TRBJ1-3; no firm D call. Looked up from germline, CDR1 is SGDLS and CDR2 is YYNGEE. The CDR3 loop spans 15 amino acids. Trimming pared 0 bases from V and 4 bases from J, leaving 11 bases between. The CDR3 here is CASSVGSGFGNTIYF. Written as DNA, the CDR3 is TGTGCCAGCAGCGTAGGAAGCGGATTCGGAAACACCATATATTTT.

This clone has ten or more counts. The V gene is TRBV6-6, the J gene TRBJ2-7, with TRBD1 as a possible D gene (6 bases). Germline loops: CDR1 MNHNY, CDR2 SVGAGI (reference sequence). This CDR3 is built from 12 residues. V lost 7 bases and J 6 bases, leaving 13 bases between the germline ends. CDR3 coding DNA: TGTGCCAGCACCCGGGACACCAGCGAGCAGTACTTC. It is translated as CASTRDTSEQYF.

This clone was observed a single time. This sequence joins TRBV27 and TRBJ1-1; D might be TRBD1 (6 bases). Germline CDR1 and CDR2: MNHEY and SMNVEV (reference sequence). This CDR3 has 15 residues. With 3 bases removed from V and 1 base from J, the gap between germline ends came to 12 bases. In DNA, the CDR3 is TGTGCCAGCAGTTTCGGCCAGGGGCGGAACACTGAAGCTTTCTTT. Translating gives CASSFGQGRNTEAFF.

This rearrangement joins TRBV29-1 to TRBJ2-1, with 7 bases matching TRBD2. CDR1 SQVTM and CDR2 ANQGSEA come from the germline V gene. The ends lost 6 bases at V and 8 bases at J; junction bases unmatched: 7. The CDR3 runs to 12 residues. This CDR3 is CSVGGLGYEQFF. For the CDR3, the DNA is TGCAGCGTGGGGGGGTTGGGCTATGAGCAGTTCTTC.

The chain recombines TRBV2 with TRBJ1-4; D gene ambiguous. This CDR3 comprises 13 residues. Germline CDR1 and CDR2: SNHLY and FYNNEI. V lost 6 bases, J lost 2 bases, and 7 bases lay in between. CDR3 nucleotide sequence: TGTGCCAGCAGACAGAATACTAATGAAAAACTGTTTTTT. Protein: CASRQNTNEKLFF.

This clone was observed a single time. This sequence joins TRBV29-1 and TRBJ1-1; TRBD1 is a possible D gene (6 bases). Trimming stripped 6 bases from V and 4 bases from J, with 15 bases between. The CDR3 covers 13 residues. In germline, CDR1 is SQVTM, CDR2 ANQGSEA. The CDR3 region has the DNA TGCAGCGTGGGCAGGGGCAGAGGCACTGAAGCTTTCTTT. It encodes CSVGRGRGTEAFF.

The gene calls are TRBV4-1 and TRBJ1-6; the D gene is possibly TRBD1 (5 bases). Germline values: CDR1 MGHRA, CDR2 YSYEKL. V lost 1 base and J 7 bases, leaving 11 bases between the germline ends. The CDR3 has 15 residues. CDR3 DNA sequence: TGCGCCAGCAGCCAAGCTGCCAGGGCGAATTCACCCCTCCACTTT. This encodes CASSQAARANSPLHF.

The chain recombines TRBV4-1 with TRBJ2-3; 11 nucleotides align to TRBD2. There are 16 residues in the CDR3. The germline CDR1 and CDR2 sequences are MGHRA and YSYEKL. V shed 6 bases, J shed 7 bases, and the junction held 12 bases outside the gene matches. CDR3 coding DNA: TGCGCCAGCAGGCAATATCCTAGCGGGGGGCCCCATACGCAGTATTTT. As protein: CASRQYPSGGPHTQYF.

This clone was observed a few times. J is TRBJ1-1 and V is TRBV28, with 7 bases fitting TRBD1. V was clipped by 6 bases and J by 5 bases; unmatched bases: 6. Looked up from germline, CDR1 is MDHEN and CDR2 is SYDVKM. This CDR3 region has 13 residues. CDR3 residues: CASRPQGVTEAFF. The CDR3 DNA sequence: TGTGCCAGCAGACCTCAGGGGGTGACTGAAGCTTTCTTT.

J is TRBJ2-7 and V is TRBV7-2, with TRBD2 matching 7 bases. Germline V gene data show CDR1 as SGHTA and CDR2 as FQGNSA. V lost 5 bases, J lost 4 bases, and 11 bases stayed unmatched. The length of the CDR3 is 15 residues. The chain's CDR3 is CASSRQGGGDYEQYF. The CDR3 DNA sequence: TGTGCCAGCAGCCGTCAGGGCGGGGGAGATTACGAGCAGTACTTC.

This chain connects TRBV18 to TRBJ2-5; the match to TRBD2 covers 13 bases. Germline lookup yields CDR1 KGHSH and CDR2 LQKENI. The CDR3 runs to 17 residues. J was trimmed by 1 base and V by 3 bases; bases with no gene match: 5. This CDR3 reads CASSPGTSGTTQETQYF. In DNA form, the CDR3 reads TGTGCCAGCTCACCCGGGACTAGCGGGACAACCCAAGAGACCCAGTACTTC.